One sample yielded the 30 T cell receptor beta chains listed below, sequenced in a study of STAT5B mutations in CD4+ large granular lymphocyte leukemia. The table came from immunoSEQ multiplex PCR; TCRdb's copy has only in-frame clones and leaves some out. The table includes some 3,500 clones, 85% detected once. Input material: CD4+ T cells from blood buffy coats. The receptors stem from a human donor in good health.

The V gene is TRBV10-2, the J gene TRBJ2-7; weak D call: TRBD1 (5 bases). CDR1 is WSHSY, CDR2 SAAADI, per germline. Trimming stripped 3 bases from V and 4 bases from J, with 13 bases between. The CDR3 runs 14 residues. For the CDR3, the DNA is TGCGCCAGCAGTGAAAGGCCCAGGGAATACGAGCAGTACTTC. Its translation: CASSERPREYEQYF.

This chain uses TRBV5-1 with TRBJ2-2; the match to TRBD2 covers 7 bases. CDR3 size: 15 residues. Germline V gives CDR1 SGHRS, CDR2 YFSETQ. V trimming: 8 bases; J trimming: 0 bases; junction bases outside the gene matches: 7. The CDR3 loop reads CARDERGSNTGELFF. For the CDR3, the DNA is TGCGCCAGGGACGAGCGGGGATCGAACACCGGGGAGCTGTTTTTT.

This chain uses TRBV6-1 with TRBJ2-3; 12 bases are a match to TRBD2. The V segment lost 1 base and the J segment 4 bases; nucleotides outside the gene matches: 0. The length of the CDR3 is 15 residues. The V gene's germline CDR1 is MNHNS and CDR2 SASEGT. The CDR3 nucleotides are TGTGCCAGCAGTGAAGGACTAGCGGGAGCAGATACGCAGTATTTT. It encodes CASSEGLAGADTQYF.

The chain is built from TRBV19 and TRBJ2-1, with 10 bases fitting TRBD1. Per the germline V gene, CDR1 is LNHDA and CDR2 is SQIVND (reference sequence). The CDR3 is 15 amino acids. With 7 bases clipped from V and 12 bases from J, the junction kept 15 bases outside the gene matches. The CDR3 DNA sequence: TGTGCCAGTAATCATCTGGCGACAGGGGGCGAAGGGCAGTTCTTC. Protein product: CASNHLATGGEGQFF.

This clone is a singleton in its sample. The genes are TRBV28 and TRBJ2-6, with D perhaps matching TRBD2 (6 bases). The CDR3 loop spans 14 amino acids. Germline V gene data show CDR1 as MDHEN and CDR2 as SYDVKM. Trimming took 5 bases from V and 4 from J, leaving 9 bases between them. DNA of the CDR3: TGTGCCAGCAGTCCCCGGGGGGGGGCCAACGTCCTGACTTTC. Residues: CASSPRGGANVLTF.

This clone has only one observation. V is TRBV5-8 and J is TRBJ2-5, with D uncertain. Germline V gives CDR1 SGHTS, CDR2 YDEGEE. There are 13 residues in the CDR3. Trimming left V 3 bases short and J 0 bases short, with 6 bases between. CDR3 protein: CASSWANQETQYF. CDR3 DNA: TGTGCCAGCAGCTGGGCCAACCAAGAGACCCAGTACTTC.

The chain employs TRBV2 and TRBJ2-5; tentatively, D is TRBD2 (5 bases). This CDR3 region has 15 residues. Between the trimmed V and J ends, which lost 4 bases and 3 bases, there was a span of 15 bases. Germline V gives CDR1 SNHLY, CDR2 FYNNEI. Here the CDR3 DNA reads TGTGCCAGCAGTGTTACGCGACTACCGAAAGAGACCCAGTACTTC. Its protein product is CASSVTRLPKETQYF.

The rearrangement uses TRBV6-5 and TRBJ2-5; 9 nucleotides align to TRBD1. The J call may be incorrect, as the DNA end agrees better with TRBJ2-7. Germline CDR1 is MNHEY and CDR2 is SVGAGI. The CDR3 extends over 13 amino acids. The CDR3 protein is CASSWGQGYEQYF. The CDR3 bases are TGTGCCAGCAGCTGGGGACAGGGATACGAGCAGTACTTC.

The J gene is TRBJ2-5, the V gene TRBV9; 7 bases agree with TRBD1. Trimming at V came to 5 bases and at J to 5 bases, leaving 6 bases not matched to a gene. The CDR3 extends over 13 amino acids. The germline V gene has CDR1 SGDLS and CDR2 YYNGEE. CDR3 sequence: CASRDRTTETQYF. CDR3 nucleotide sequence: TGTGCCAGCAGGGACAGGACCACCGAGACCCAGTACTTC. Variable domain in full (rest from reference TRBV9 and TRBJ2-5): DSGVTQTPKHLITATGQRVTLRCSPRSGDLSVYWYQQSLDQGLQFLIQYYNGEERAKGNILERFSAQQFPDLHSELNLSSLELGDSALYFCASRDRTTETQYFGPGTRLLVL.

This chain uses TRBV7-4 with TRBJ2-3; D is unclear. The germline CDR1 and CDR2 sequences are SGHVT and SQSDAQ. This CDR3 contains 15 residues. The V and J ends lost 4 bases and 1 base respectively, with 12 bases between them. CDR3 amino acids: CASSSPNSGTDTQYF. Here the CDR3 DNA reads TGTGCCAGCAGCTCCCCAAATTCGGGCACAGATACGCAGTATTTT.

V gene TRBV6-5 combines with J gene TRBJ1-2; TRBD1 might be the D (6 bases). This CDR3 region has 16 residues. Between the trimmed V and J ends, which lost 2 bases and 1 base, there was a span of 14 bases. Germline V gives CDR1 MNHEY, CDR2 SVGAGI. CDR3: CASSYGAGVVNYGYTF. In DNA form, the CDR3 reads TGTGCCAGCAGTTACGGCGCAGGGGTAGTTAACTATGGCTACACCTTC.

The rearrangement uses TRBV4-3 and TRBJ2-7; 10 bases line up with TRBD2. The ends lost 1 base at V and 2 bases at J; junction bases unmatched: 2. Germline assignment: CDR1 LGHNA and CDR2 YSLEER. CDR3 length: 15 residues. This CDR3 reads CASSQGTSGTYEQYF. The DNA of the CDR3 is TGCGCCAGCAGCCAAGGGACTAGCGGAACCTACGAGCAGTACTTC.

This chain uses TRBV28 with TRBJ2-1, with D perhaps matching TRBD2 (6 bases). CDR1 is MDHEN, CDR2 SYDVKM, per germline. V dropped 4 bases and J dropped 8 bases, with 15 bases sitting between them. The CDR3 is 14 amino acids. The CDR3, as DNA: TGTGCCAGCAGTTCGACTAGTCCTGTTGATGAGCAGTTCTTC. Translated, it gives CASSSTSPVDEQFF.

The CDR3 DNA follows: TGTGCCAGCAGCTACCGCCCTAGGGATGAGCAGTTCTTC. Translation gives CASSYRPRDEQFF. The chain uses TRBV7-6 and TRBJ2-1; the D is unclear. With 4 bases removed from V and 8 bases from J, the gap between germline ends came to 12 bases. The germline CDR1 and CDR2 sequences are SGHVS and FNYEAQ. CDR3 length: 13 residues.

The rearrangement links TRBV6-1 to TRBJ2-7; D remains unclear. The CDR3 totals 13 residues. Trimming pared 6 bases from V and 2 bases from J, leaving 11 bases between. Germline V gene data show CDR1 as MNHNS and CDR2 as SASEGT. The CDR3 reads CASRPGHTYEQYF. CDR3 coding DNA: TGTGCCAGCAGGCCGGGCCACACCTACGAGCAGTACTTC.

This chain uses TRBV27 with TRBJ2-2, with 9 nucleotides matching TRBD1. Germline assignment: CDR1 MNHEY and CDR2 SMNVEV (reference sequence). Trimming removed 7 bases from V and 6 bases from J; junction bases left unmatched: 12. This CDR3 region has 16 residues. The CDR3 region is CASTSHGQGISGELFF. In DNA form, the CDR3 reads TGTGCCAGCACTTCCCACGGACAGGGGATATCCGGGGAGCTGTTTTTT.

This sequence joins TRBV7-9 and TRBJ1-1; 8 bases map to TRBD1. J gave up 4 bases and V 5 bases, and 9 bases lay outside the gene matches. The germline V gene encodes CDR1 SEHNR and CDR2 FQNEAQ (reference sequence). CDR3 length: 15 amino acids. CDR3 coding DNA: TGTGCCAGCAGCGACGACAGGGGCCGGGGCACTGAAGCTTTCTTT. Translating it yields CASSDDRGRGTEAFF.

The genes are TRBV28 and TRBJ2-2; 9 bases align to TRBD2. The CDR3 spans 14 residues. Germline V gene sequence: CDR1 MDHEN, CDR2 SYDVKM. J was trimmed by 1 base and V by 6 bases; bases with no gene match: 0. CDR3 protein: CASRLAGNTGELFF. The DNA for the CDR3 is TGTGCCAGCAGACTAGCGGGGAACACCGGGGAGCTGTTTTTT. The full variable domain, its missing parts supplied by reference TRBV28 and TRBJ2-2, is DVKVTQSSRYLVKRTGEKVFLECVQDMDHENMFWYRQDPGLGLRLIYFSYDVKMKEKGDIPEGYSVSREKKERFSLILESASTNQTSMYLCASRLAGNTGELFFGEGSRLTVL.

This clone showed up just once. The chain joins TRBV28 to TRBJ2-5; no definite D call. Germline V gene data show CDR1 as MDHEN and CDR2 as SYDVKM. The V end was cut by 6 bases, the J end by 0 bases, with 11 bases between. The CDR3 spans 14 residues. The DNA for the CDR3 is TGTGCCAGCAGCCTCATCTACAACCAAGAGACCCAGTACTTC. Encoded protein: CASSLIYNQETQYF.

V usage is TRBV28 and J usage is TRBJ1-1; D gene uncertain. CDR1 and CDR2 (germline): MDHEN, SYDVKM. The CDR3 runs to 14 residues. V lost 5 bases, J lost 0 bases, and 10 bases lay in between. CDR3 DNA sequence: TGTGCCAGCAGTCTCGGACGGGTGAACACTGAAGCTTTCTTT. It is translated as CASSLGRVNTEAFF.

This clone was seen only a few times. The chain has TRBV27 and TRBJ1-4; unclear D gene. Trimming removed 2 bases from V and 10 bases from J, with 8 bases in between. CDR3 length: 12 amino acids. The germline V gene has CDR1 MNHEY and CDR2 SMNVEV (reference sequence). CDR3 in DNA: TGTGCCAGCAGTTTAGGCAGTGGAAAACTGTTTTTT. Translating it yields CASSLGSGKLFF. Drawing the rest from reference TRBV27 and TRBJ1-4, the complete variable domain is EAQVTQNPRYLITVTGKKLTVTCSQNMNHEYMSWYRQDPGLGLRQIYYSMNVEVTDKGDVPEGYKVSRKEKRNFPLILESPSPNQTSLYFCASSLGSGKLFFGSGTQLSVL.

The chain links TRBV27 to TRBJ2-5; 7 nucleotides agree with TRBD1. This CDR3 contains 14 residues. CDR1 MNHEY and CDR2 SMNVEV come from the germline V gene (reference sequence). The junction had 2 bases not matched to a gene; V was cut back by 3 bases and J by 1 base. This CDR3 is CASSLTGPQETQYF. The CDR3 nucleotides read TGTGCCAGCAGTTTGACAGGGCCCCAAGAGACCCAGTACTTC.

The CDR3 coding sequence is TGCGCCAGCAGCCAAGATAGAGGACAGGACTATGGCTACACCTTC. Its translation is CASSQDRGQDYGYTF. The genes are TRBV4-3 and TRBJ1-2; 7 nucleotides match TRBD1. Germline V gene sequence: CDR1 LGHNA, CDR2 YSLEER. Losses at the gene ends were 0 bases for V and 3 bases for J; bases not matched to a gene: 4. The CDR3 totals 15 residues.

This clone was seen once. The chain links TRBV27 to TRBJ2-1; TRBD2 matches at 9 bases. Germline values: CDR1 MNHEY, CDR2 SMNVEV (reference sequence). Unmatched junction bases numbered 5, after V lost 6 bases and J lost 2 bases. This CDR3 spans 15 amino acids. CDR3 coding DNA: TGTGCCAGCAGCCCTAGCGGGATGACCTACAATGAGCAGTTCTTC. It translates to CASSPSGMTYNEQFF.

V and J are TRBV30 and TRBJ1-2; TRBD1 is a possible D gene (5 bases). The CDR3 length is 13 residues. Germline V gives CDR1 GTSNPN, CDR2 SVGIG (reference sequence). Trimming left V 7 bases short and J 8 bases short, with 20 bases between. The CDR3 loop is CASRRDFPGGYTF. CDR3 nucleotide sequence: TGTGCCTCCAGACGGGACTTTCCCGGCGGCTACACCTTC.

The table lists this clone with a few counts. V is TRBV2 and J is TRBJ2-7, with TRBD2 matching 13 bases. V lost 7 bases and J lost 3; bases outside the gene matches: 9. The CDR3 extends over 16 amino acids. The germline V gene has CDR1 SNHLY and CDR2 FYNNEI. CDR3 amino acids: CASTLGLAGEHYEQYF. The CDR3 nucleotides read TGTGCCAGCACGCTAGGACTAGCGGGAGAACACTACGAGCAGTACTTC.

The chain has TRBV18 and TRBJ2-7; D gene unclear. The CDR3 spans 15 residues. CDR1 is KGHSH, CDR2 LQKENI, per germline. Trimming removed 3 bases from V and 2 bases from J, with 14 bases in between. CDR3: CASSPPRTPAYEQYF. The CDR3 region has the DNA TGTGCCAGCTCACCTCCGCGGACGCCGGCCTACGAGCAGTACTTC.

The CDR3 sequence: CASSFIGSAETQYF. CDR3 nucleotide sequence: TGTGCCAGCAGTTTTATAGGATCGGCCGAGACCCAGTACTTC. The V gene is TRBV27, the J gene TRBJ2-5, with D unclear. Germline assignment: CDR1 MNHEY and CDR2 SMNVEV (reference sequence). The CDR3 contains 14 residues. V was clipped by 3 bases and J by 5 bases, with 13 bases between them.

This chain connects TRBV28 to TRBJ2-7, with 9 bases lining up with TRBD1. The ends lost 2 bases at V and 2 bases at J; junction bases unmatched: 1. Germline values: CDR1 MDHEN, CDR2 SYDVKM. The CDR3 runs to 14 residues. The CDR3 spells CASSLRTGAYEQYF. CDR3 sequence (DNA): TGTGCCAGCAGTTTACGGACAGGGGCCTACGAGCAGTACTTC.

The rearrangement links TRBV29-1 to TRBJ2-1; 9 nucleotides line up with TRBD1. V was clipped by 4 bases and J by 2 bases; unmatched bases: 6. The CDR3 is 15 amino acids. Germline assignment: CDR1 SQVTM and CDR2 ANQGSEA. This CDR3 reads CSVVTGGTPYNEQFF. The CDR3 DNA sequence: TGCAGCGTTGTGACAGGGGGGACTCCCTACAATGAGCAGTTCTTC.